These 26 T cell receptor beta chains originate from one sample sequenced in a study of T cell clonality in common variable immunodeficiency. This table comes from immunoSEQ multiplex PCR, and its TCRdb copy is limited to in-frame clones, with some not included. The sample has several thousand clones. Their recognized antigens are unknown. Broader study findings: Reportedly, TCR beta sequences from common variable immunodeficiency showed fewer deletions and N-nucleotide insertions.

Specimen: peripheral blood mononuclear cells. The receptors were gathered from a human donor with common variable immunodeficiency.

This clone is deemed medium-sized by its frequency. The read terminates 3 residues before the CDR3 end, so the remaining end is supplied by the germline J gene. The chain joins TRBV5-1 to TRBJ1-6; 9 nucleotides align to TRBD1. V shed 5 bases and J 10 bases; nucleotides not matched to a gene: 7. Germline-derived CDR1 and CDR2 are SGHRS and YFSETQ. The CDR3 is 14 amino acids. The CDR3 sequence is CASRAGTGNSPLHF. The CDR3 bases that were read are TGCGCCAGCAGGGCCGGGACAGGGAACTCACCC.

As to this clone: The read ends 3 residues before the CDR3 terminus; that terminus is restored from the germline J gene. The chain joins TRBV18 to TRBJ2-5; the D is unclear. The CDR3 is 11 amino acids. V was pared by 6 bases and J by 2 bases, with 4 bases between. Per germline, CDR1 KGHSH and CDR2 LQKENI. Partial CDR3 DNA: TGTGCCAGCTCCCTGCAAGAGACC. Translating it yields CASSLQET. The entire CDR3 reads CASSLQETQYF.

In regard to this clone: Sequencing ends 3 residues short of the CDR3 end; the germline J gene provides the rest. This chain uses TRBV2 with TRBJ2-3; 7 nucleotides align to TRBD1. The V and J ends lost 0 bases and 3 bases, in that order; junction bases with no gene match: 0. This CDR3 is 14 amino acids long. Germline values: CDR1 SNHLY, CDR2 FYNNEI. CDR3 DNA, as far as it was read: TGTGCCAGCAGTGAAGCCAGGGGGACAGATACG. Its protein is CASSEARGTDT. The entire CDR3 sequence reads CASSEARGTDTQYF.

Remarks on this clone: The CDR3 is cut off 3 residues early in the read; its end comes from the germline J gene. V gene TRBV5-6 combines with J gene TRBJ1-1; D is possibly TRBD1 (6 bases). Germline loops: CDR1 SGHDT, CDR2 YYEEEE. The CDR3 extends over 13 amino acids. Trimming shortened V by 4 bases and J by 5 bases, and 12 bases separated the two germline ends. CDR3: CASSPGGLTEAFF. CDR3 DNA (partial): TGTGCCAGCAGCCCGGGGGGGCTAACTGAA.

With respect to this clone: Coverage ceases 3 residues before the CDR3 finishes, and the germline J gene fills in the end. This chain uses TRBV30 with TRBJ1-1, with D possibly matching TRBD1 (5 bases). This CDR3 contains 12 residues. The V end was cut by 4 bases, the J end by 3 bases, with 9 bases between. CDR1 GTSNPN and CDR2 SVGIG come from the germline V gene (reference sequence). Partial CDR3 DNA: TGTGCCTGGACAGAAGGGGACACTGAA. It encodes CAWTEGDTE. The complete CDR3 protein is CAWTEGDTEAFF.

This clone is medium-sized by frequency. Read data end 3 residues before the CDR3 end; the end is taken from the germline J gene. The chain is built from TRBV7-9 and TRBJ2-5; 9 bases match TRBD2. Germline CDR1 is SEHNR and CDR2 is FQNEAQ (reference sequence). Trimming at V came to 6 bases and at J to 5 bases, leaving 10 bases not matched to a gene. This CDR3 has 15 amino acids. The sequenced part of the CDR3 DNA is TGTGCCAGCAGTATAAATAGCGGGAGCGGGGAGACC. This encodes CASSINSGSGET. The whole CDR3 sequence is CASSINSGSGETQYF.

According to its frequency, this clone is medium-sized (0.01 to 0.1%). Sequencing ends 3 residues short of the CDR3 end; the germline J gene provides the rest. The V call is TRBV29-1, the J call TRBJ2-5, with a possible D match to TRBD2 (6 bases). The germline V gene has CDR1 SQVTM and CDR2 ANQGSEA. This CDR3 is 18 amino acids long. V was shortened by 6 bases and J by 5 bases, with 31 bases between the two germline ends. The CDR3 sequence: CSVDTPLGGELRVETQYF. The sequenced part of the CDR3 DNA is TGCAGCGTCGATACCCCTTTGGGCGGGGAGTTGCGGGTGGAGACC.

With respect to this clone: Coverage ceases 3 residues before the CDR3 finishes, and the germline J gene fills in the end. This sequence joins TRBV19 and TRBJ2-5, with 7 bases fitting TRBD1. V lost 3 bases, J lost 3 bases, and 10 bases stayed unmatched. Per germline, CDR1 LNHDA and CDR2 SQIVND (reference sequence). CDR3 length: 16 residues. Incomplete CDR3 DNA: TGTGCCAGTAGTATGACCCGACAGGGTGGAAAAGAGACC. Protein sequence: CASSMTRQGGKET. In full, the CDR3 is CASSMTRQGGKETQYF.

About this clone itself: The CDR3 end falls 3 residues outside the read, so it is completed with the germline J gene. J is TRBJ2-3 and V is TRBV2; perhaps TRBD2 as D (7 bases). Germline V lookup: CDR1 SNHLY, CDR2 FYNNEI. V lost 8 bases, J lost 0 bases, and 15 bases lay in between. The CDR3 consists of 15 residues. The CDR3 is CASGRGGASTDTQYF. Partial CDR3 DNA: TGTGCCAGCGGCCGAGGGGGGGCTAGCACAGATACG.

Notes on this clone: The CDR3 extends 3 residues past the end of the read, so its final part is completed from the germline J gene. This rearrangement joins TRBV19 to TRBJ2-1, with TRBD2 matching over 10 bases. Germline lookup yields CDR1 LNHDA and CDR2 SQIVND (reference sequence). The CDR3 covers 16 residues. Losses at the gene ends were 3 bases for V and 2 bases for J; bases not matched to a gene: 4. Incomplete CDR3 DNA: TGTGCCAGTAGTATCTGGCTAGCGGGAGCCTACAATGAG. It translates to CASSIWLAGAYNE. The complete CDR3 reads CASSIWLAGAYNEQFF.

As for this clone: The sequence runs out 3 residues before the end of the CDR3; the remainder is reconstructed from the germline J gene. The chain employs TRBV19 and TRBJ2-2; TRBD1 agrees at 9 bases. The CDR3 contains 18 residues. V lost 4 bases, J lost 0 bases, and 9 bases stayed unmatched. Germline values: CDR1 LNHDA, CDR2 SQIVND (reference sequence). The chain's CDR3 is CASSRRQGGAANTGELFF. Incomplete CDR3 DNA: TGTGCCAGTAGTAGACGACAGGGGGGCGCCGCGAACACCGGGGAG.

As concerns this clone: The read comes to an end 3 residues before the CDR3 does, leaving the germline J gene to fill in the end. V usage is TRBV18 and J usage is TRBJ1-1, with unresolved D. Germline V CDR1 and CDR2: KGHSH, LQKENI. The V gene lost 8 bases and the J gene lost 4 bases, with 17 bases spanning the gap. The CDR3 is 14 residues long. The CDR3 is CASTTARAGTEAFF. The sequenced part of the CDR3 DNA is TGTGCCAGCACCACCGCAAGGGCGGGCACTGAA.

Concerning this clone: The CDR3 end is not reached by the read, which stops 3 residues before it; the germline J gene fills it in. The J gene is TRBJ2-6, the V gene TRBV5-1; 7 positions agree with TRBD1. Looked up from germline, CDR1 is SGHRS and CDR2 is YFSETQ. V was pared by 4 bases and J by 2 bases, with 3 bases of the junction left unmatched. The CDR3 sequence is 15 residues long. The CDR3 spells CASSPDRAGANVLTF. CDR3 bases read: TGCGCCAGCAGCCCAGACAGGGCTGGGGCCAACGTC. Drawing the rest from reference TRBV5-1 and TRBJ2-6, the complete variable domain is KAGVTQTPRYLIKTRGQQVTLSCSPISGHRSVSWYQQTPGQGLQFLFEYFSETQRNKGNFPGRFSGRQFSNSRSEMNVSTLELGDSALYLCASSPDRAGANVLTFGAGSRLTVL.

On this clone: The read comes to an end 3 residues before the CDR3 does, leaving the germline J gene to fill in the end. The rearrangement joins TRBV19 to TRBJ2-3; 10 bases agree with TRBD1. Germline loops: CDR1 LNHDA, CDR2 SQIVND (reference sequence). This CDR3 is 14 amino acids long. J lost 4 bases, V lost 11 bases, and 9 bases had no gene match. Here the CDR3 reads CAGDRGTPSDTQYF. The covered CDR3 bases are TGTGCCGGGGACAGGGGAACCCCCTCAGATACG. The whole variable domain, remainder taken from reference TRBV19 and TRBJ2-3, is DGGITQSPKYLFRKEGQNVTLSCEQNLNHDAMYWYRQDPGQGLRLIYYSQIVNDFQKGDIAEGYSVSREKKESFPLTVTSAQKNPTAFYLCAGDRGTPSDTQYFGPGTRLTVL.

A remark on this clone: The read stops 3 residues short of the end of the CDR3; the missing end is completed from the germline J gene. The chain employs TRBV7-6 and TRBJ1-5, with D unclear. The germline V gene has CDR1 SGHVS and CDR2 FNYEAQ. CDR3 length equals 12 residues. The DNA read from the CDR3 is TGTGCCAGCAGCTTAGATCGGTCCCCC. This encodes CASSLDRSP. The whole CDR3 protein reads CASSLDRSPQHF.

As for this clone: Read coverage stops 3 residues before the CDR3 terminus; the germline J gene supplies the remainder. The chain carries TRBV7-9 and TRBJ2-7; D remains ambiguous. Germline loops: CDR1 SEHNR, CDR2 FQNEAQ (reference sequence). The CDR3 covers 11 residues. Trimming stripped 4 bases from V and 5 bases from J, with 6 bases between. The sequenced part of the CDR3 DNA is TGTGCCAGCAGCTCCCGGGACGAG. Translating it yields CASSSRDE. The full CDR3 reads CASSSRDEQYF.

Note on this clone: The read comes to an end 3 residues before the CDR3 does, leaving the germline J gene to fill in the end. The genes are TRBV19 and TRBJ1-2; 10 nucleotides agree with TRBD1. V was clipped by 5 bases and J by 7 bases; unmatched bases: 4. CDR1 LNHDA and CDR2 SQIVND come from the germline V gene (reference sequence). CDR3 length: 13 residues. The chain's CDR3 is CASSPRDRGGYTF. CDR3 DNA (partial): TGTGCCAGTAGTCCCCGGGACAGGGGTGGC.

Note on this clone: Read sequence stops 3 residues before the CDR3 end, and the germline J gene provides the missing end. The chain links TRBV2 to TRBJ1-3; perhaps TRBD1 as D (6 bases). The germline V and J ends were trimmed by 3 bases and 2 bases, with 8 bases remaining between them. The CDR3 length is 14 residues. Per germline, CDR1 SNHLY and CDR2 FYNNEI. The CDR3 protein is CASSEGHPGNTIYF. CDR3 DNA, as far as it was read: TGTGCCAGCAGTGAGGGACATCCTGGAAACACC.

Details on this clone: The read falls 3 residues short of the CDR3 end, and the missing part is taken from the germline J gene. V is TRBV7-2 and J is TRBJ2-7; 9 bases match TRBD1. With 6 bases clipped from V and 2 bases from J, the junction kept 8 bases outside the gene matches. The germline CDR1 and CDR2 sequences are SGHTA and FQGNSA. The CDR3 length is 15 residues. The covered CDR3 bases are TGTGCCAGCAGGGATACAGGGGGCGGCACCTACGAG. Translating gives CASRDTGGGTYE. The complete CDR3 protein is CASRDTGGGTYEQYF.

The chain's CDR3 is CASSVSRSNEQFF. CDR3 DNA, as far as it was read: TGTGCCAGCAGCGTATCTAGAAGCAATGAG. The chain employs TRBV11-2 and TRBJ2-1; D is unresolved. The CDR3 end falls 3 residues outside the read, so it is completed with the germline J gene. Between the trimmed V and J ends, which lost 5 bases and 6 bases, there was a span of 11 bases. Per the germline V gene, CDR1 is SGHAT and CDR2 is FQNNGV. This CDR3 has 13 residues.

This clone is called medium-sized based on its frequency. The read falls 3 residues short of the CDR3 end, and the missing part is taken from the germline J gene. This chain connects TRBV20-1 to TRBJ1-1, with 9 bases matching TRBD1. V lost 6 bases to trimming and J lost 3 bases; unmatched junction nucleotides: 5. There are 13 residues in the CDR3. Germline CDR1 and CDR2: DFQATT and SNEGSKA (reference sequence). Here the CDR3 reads CSADRGGDTEAFF. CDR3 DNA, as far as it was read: TGCAGTGCAGACAGGGGGGGGGACACTGAA.

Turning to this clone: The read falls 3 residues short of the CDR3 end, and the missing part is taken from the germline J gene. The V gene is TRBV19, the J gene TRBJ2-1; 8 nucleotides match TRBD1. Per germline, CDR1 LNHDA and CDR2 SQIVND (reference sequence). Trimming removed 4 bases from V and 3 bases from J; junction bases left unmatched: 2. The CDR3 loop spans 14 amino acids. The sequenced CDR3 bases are TGTGCCAGTAGTAGACAGGGGAACTACAATGAG. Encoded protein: CASSRQGNYNE. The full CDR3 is CASSRQGNYNEQFF.

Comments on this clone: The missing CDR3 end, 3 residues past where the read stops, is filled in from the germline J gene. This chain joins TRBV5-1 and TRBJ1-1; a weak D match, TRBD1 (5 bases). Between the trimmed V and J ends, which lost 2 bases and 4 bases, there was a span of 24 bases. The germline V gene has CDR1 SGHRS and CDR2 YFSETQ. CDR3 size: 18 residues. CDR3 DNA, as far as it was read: TGCGCCAGCAGCTTAGACGCCGGGACCCTAGCGTGGGGCACTGAA. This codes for CASSLDAGTLAWGTE. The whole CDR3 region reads CASSLDAGTLAWGTEAFF. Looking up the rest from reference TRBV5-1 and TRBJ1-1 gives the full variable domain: KAGVTQTPRYLIKTRGQQVTLSCSPISGHRSVSWYQQTPGQGLQFLFEYFSETQRNKGNFPGRFSGRQFSNSRSEMNVSTLELGDSALYLCASSLDAGTLAWGTEAFFGQGTRLTVV.

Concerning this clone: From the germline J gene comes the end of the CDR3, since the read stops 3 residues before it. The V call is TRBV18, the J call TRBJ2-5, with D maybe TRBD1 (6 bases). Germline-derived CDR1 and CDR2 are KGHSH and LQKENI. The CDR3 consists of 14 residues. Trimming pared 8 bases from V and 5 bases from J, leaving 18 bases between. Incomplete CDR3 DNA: TGTGCCAGCACCCCCAGGGGCGGGTCGGAGACC. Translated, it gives CASTPRGGSET. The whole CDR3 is CASTPRGGSETQYF.

The chain's CDR3 is CASSYRTGTEAFF. The covered CDR3 bases are TGTGCCAGCAGCTACCGGACAGGGACTGAA. This chain connects TRBV7-9 to TRBJ1-1; 8 bases fit TRBD1. The read ends 3 residues early relative to the CDR3; the germline J gene fills the gap. Germline assignment: CDR1 SEHNR and CDR2 FQNEAQ (reference sequence). Trimming removed 4 bases from V and 5 bases from J; junction bases left unmatched: 3. The CDR3 is 13 residues long.

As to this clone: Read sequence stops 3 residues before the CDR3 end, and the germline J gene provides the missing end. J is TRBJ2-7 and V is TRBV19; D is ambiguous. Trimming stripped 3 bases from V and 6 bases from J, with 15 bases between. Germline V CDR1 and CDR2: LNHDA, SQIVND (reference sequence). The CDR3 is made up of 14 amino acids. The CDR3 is CASSMTVVLGEQYF. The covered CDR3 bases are TGTGCCAGTAGTATGACGGTAGTTCTAGGCGAG. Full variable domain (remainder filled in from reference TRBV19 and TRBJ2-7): DGGITQSPKYLFRKEGQNVTLSCEQNLNHDAMYWYRQDPGQGLRLIYYSQIVNDFQKGDIAEGYSVSREKKESFPLTVTSAQKNPTAFYLCASSMTVVLGEQYFGPGTRLTVT.